The 29 T cell receptor beta chains below come from one sample, sequenced in a study of OX40 agonist ivuxolimab in advanced cancers. This table comes from immunoSEQ multiplex PCR, and its TCRdb copy is limited to in-frame clones, with some not included. The sample has 150,000 to 190,000 clones, 94% seen once; the top ten hold about 0.3%. Source: CD4+ or CD8+ T cells sorted from blood, taken in a trial of the OX40 agonist ivuxolimab. The receptors were sampled from an adult with an advanced solid tumor such as melanoma, head and neck, liver or kidney cancer.

The chain combines TRBV19 with TRBJ1-2; TRBD1 might be the D (6 bases). V was cut by 4 bases and J by 2 bases, with 14 bases left in between. The germline V gene has CDR1 LNHDA and CDR2 SQIVND (reference sequence). The CDR3 consists of 15 residues. The CDR3 spells CASSTHREGNYGYTF. CDR3 nucleotides: TGTGCCAGTAGTACCCACAGGGAGGGGAACTATGGCTACACCTTC.

This chain uses TRBV4-3 with TRBJ1-2; D not certain. Germline CDR1 LGHNA, CDR2 YSLEER. This CDR3 comprises 14 residues. The ends were cut back, 0 bases at V and 5 bases at J, with 10 bases in the middle. CDR3 in DNA: TGCGCCAGCAGCCAAGAAGATCGGGCGTATGGCTACACCTTC. Its translation is CASSQEDRAYGYTF.

The rearrangement uses TRBV10-2 and TRBJ2-5; 11 positions agree with TRBD2. Per germline, CDR1 WSHSY and CDR2 SAAADI. The junction had 20 bases not matched to a gene; V was cut back by 6 bases and J by 5 bases. CDR3 length equals 19 residues. CDR3 loop: CASRRGLAGGQRVGETQYF. CDR3 coding DNA: TGCGCCAGCAGGAGAGGGCTAGCGGGGGGACAAAGAGTAGGCGAGACCCAGTACTTC.

The V gene is TRBV5-1, the J gene TRBJ1-2, with TRBD1 identical over 7 bases. J was trimmed by 8 bases and V by 0 bases; bases with no gene match: 7. CDR1 and CDR2 (germline): SGHRS, YFSETQ. This CDR3 contains 14 residues. CDR3 protein: CASSLAGRGSGYTF. DNA of the CDR3: TGCGCCAGCAGCTTGGCGGGCAGGGGGTCGGGCTACACCTTC.

In this sample, this clone turned up a few times. In the same sample, other DNA sequences code for this CDR3. The chain is built from TRBV6-5 and TRBJ1-5; the D gene is possibly TRBD1 (5 bases). Between the trimmed V and J ends, which lost 0 bases and 6 bases, there was a span of 12 bases. The CDR3 consists of 15 residues. Germline V gene sequence: CDR1 MNHEY, CDR2 SVGAGI. CDR3 DNA sequence: TGTGCCAGCAGTTACTCTGGGACTCCGGGTCAGCCCCAGCATTTT. Amino acid sequence: CASSYSGTPGQPQHF.

This sequence joins TRBV30 and TRBJ1-2; the D is unclear. V lost 2 bases and J lost 8, with 12 bases in between. The germline V gene has CDR1 GTSNPN and CDR2 SVGIG (reference sequence). The CDR3 totals 12 residues. This CDR3 is CAWSSGSSGYTF. The DNA for the CDR3 is TGTGCCTGGAGTTCGGGGTCCTCGGGCTACACCTTC.

The gene calls are TRBV18 and TRBJ1-2; D remains unclear. Trimming left V 3 bases short and J 5 bases short, with 10 bases between. Per germline, CDR1 KGHSH and CDR2 LQKENI. The CDR3 covers 13 residues. The CDR3 nucleotides read TGTGCCAGCTCACCCCAGGTGGAATATGGCTACACCTTC. This encodes CASSPQVEYGYTF.

V is TRBV4-3 and J is TRBJ2-3; 8 nucleotides match TRBD2. CDR3 length: 15 amino acids. Trimming took 4 bases from V and 3 from J; bases not matched to a gene: 6. Germline-derived CDR1 and CDR2 are LGHNA and YSLEER. The CDR3 protein is CASSLGGAGTDTQYF. CDR3 sequence (DNA): TGCGCCAGCAGCCTCGGGGGGGCCGGGACAGATACGCAGTATTTT.

This clone appeared a single time. The chain joins TRBV28 to TRBJ1-1; TRBD1 agrees at 11 bases. The CDR3 length is 16 residues. J lost 4 bases, V lost 4 bases, and 8 bases had no gene match. CDR1 and CDR2 (germline): MDHEN, SYDVKM. Written as DNA, the CDR3 is TGTGCCAGCAGTTCCGAAGGGACAGGGGGAGGCACTGAAGCTTTCTTT. It codes for CASSSEGTGGGTEAFF.

The V call is TRBV4-1, the J call TRBJ1-2; tentatively, D is TRBD1 (6 bases). The V gene lost 7 bases and the J gene lost 5 bases, with 11 bases spanning the gap. The CDR3 loop spans 12 amino acids. Germline V CDR1 and CDR2: MGHRA, YSYEKL. The CDR3 DNA is TGCGCCAGCAAGGGGGGAGGGTATGGCTACACCTTC. It yields the protein CASKGGGYGYTF.

This clone was detected once. This chain links TRBV6-6 with TRBJ1-2; 7 nucleotides align to TRBD1. The CDR3 has 14 amino acids. Germline assignment: CDR1 MNHNY and CDR2 SVGAGI (reference sequence). V lost 5 bases to trimming and J lost 4 bases; unmatched junction nucleotides: 7. The CDR3 bases are TGTGCCAGCAGTCGAGACAGGGCTCTCTATGGCTACACCTTC. Amino acid sequence: CASSRDRALYGYTF.

In this sample, this clone turned up a few times. At one end the junction does not follow the germline gene, possibly because of a read error. V and J are TRBV5-1 and TRBJ2-7; D tentatively fits TRBD1 or TRBD2 (6 bases each). The CDR3 contains 12 residues. From germline, CDR1 is SGHRS and CDR2 YFSETQ. The CDR3 sequence: CASSPGGGTGLF. CDR3 coding DNA: TGCGCCAGCAGTCCTGGAGGGGGGACGGGACTCTTC.

V gene TRBV4-1 combines with J gene TRBJ2-5; 8 positions agree with TRBD2. Germline V gene lookup returns CDR1 MGHRA and CDR2 YSYEKL. After removal of 1 base from V and 5 bases from J, the junction contained 9 bases not matched to a gene. The CDR3 spans 16 residues. The CDR3, as DNA: TGCGCCAGCAGCCAAGGAAACGGGAGGGCCGGTGAGACCCAGTACTTC. Its protein is CASSQGNGRAGETQYF.

This chain uses TRBV2 with TRBJ1-2; the D gene is possibly TRBD1 (5 bases). Germline loops: CDR1 SNHLY, CDR2 FYNNEI. With 4 bases removed from V and 8 bases from J, the gap between germline ends came to 14 bases. This CDR3 spans 13 amino acids. The CDR3 loop reads CASSVSGTVGYTF. The CDR3 DNA reads as TGTGCCAGCAGTGTCTCAGGGACTGTCGGCTACACCTTC.

The chain recombines TRBV19 with TRBJ2-2, with D tentatively TRBD1 (5 bases). This CDR3 has 14 amino acids. Deletions cut 5 bases from V and 3 bases from J, with 10 bases between. CDR1 and CDR2 (germline): LNHDA, SQIVND (reference sequence). Written as DNA, the CDR3 is TGTGCCAGTAGTTTTCAGGGCGACACCGGGGAGCTGTTTTTT. Amino acid sequence: CASSFQGDTGELFF.

The chain links TRBV5-6 to TRBJ2-2, with D perhaps TRBD2 (6 bases). Trimming cost V 3 bases and J 9 bases, with 18 bases left between them. Germline CDR1 reads SGHDT; CDR2 reads YYEEEE. The CDR3 runs 15 residues. The CDR3: CASSSAGTPWWELFF. CDR3 in DNA: TGTGCCAGCAGCTCCGCCGGGACTCCTTGGTGGGAGCTGTTTTTT.

This chain uses TRBV2 with TRBJ2-3, with D tentatively TRBD1 (6 bases). This CDR3 is built from 17 residues. Germline V gene sequence: CDR1 SNHLY, CDR2 FYNNEI. V lost 6 bases to trimming and J lost 4 bases, with 23 bases between them. CDR3 DNA: TGTGCCAGCAGCCCAAGGGGCTACAGGGAAGGGTCAGATACGCAGTATTTT. Protein product: CASSPRGYREGSDTQYF.

The chain recombines TRBV19 with TRBJ2-7, with TRBD2 matching over 7 bases. Germline V gives CDR1 LNHDA, CDR2 SQIVND (reference sequence). This CDR3 comprises 15 residues. The trim removed 4 bases at V and 3 bases at J, leaving 9 bases unmatched. CDR3 DNA sequence: TGTGCCAGTAGTACCCGGGGGGAGGGCCGCTACGAGCAGTACTTC. It codes for CASSTRGEGRYEQYF. Full variable domain (remainder filled in from reference TRBV19 and TRBJ2-7): DGGITQSPKYLFRKEGQNVTLSCEQNLNHDAMYWYRQDPGQGLRLIYYSQIVNDFQKGDIAEGYSVSREKKESFPLTVTSAQKNPTAFYLCASSTRGEGRYEQYFGPGTRLTVT.

The V call is TRBV28, the J call TRBJ2-1, with D tentatively TRBD1 or TRBD2 (6 bases each). CDR1 and CDR2 from the germline V gene are MDHEN and SYDVKM. This CDR3 spans 13 amino acids. Trimming removed 8 bases at V and 2 bases at J, with 10 bases between. CDR3 in DNA: TGTGCCAGCGGAGGGGGTACCTACAATGAGCAGTTCTTC. This codes for CASGGGTYNEQFF. The whole variable domain, remainder taken from reference TRBV28 and TRBJ2-1, is DVKVTQSSRYLVKRTGEKVFLECVQDMDHENMFWYRQDPGLGLRLIYFSYDVKMKEKGDIPEGYSVSREKKERFSLILESASTNQTSMYLCASGGGTYNEQFFGPGTRLTVL.

The rearrangement uses TRBV6-5 and TRBJ2-7; either TRBD1 or TRBD2 may fit D (5 bases each). Germline V gives CDR1 MNHEY, CDR2 SVGAGI. V lost 3 bases and J lost 0, with 12 bases in between. This CDR3 spans 15 amino acids. The CDR3 sequence: CASSYGGLGSYEQYF. DNA of the CDR3: TGTGCCAGCAGTTATGGGGGTTTGGGCTCCTACGAGCAGTACTTC.

The CDR3 bases are TGTGCCAGCAGCCCGCTAGGGCTGGCGGACACTGAAGCTTTCTTT. This encodes CASSPLGLADTEAFF. The chain couples TRBV14 to TRBJ1-1, with D unresolved. This CDR3 has 15 amino acids. Per germline, CDR1 SGHDN and CDR2 FVKESK. Trimming removed 4 bases from V and 3 bases from J, with 15 bases in between.

The chain is built from TRBV18 and TRBJ2-1; 10 nucleotides align to TRBD2. The junction had 3 bases not matched to a gene; V was cut back by 1 base and J by 6 bases. From germline, CDR1 is KGHSH and CDR2 LQKENI. The CDR3 sequence is 15 residues long. CDR3 DNA sequence: TGTGCCAGCTCACCACAGAGCGGGAGGGCCAATGAGCAGTTCTTC. Its protein product is CASSPQSGRANEQFF.

The V and J genes are TRBV7-9 and TRBJ2-2; maybe TRBD1 (5 bases). The CDR3 loop spans 17 amino acids. Germline assignment: CDR1 SEHNR and CDR2 FQNEAQ (reference sequence). Trimming stripped 5 bases from V and 5 bases from J, with 21 bases between. CDR3 sequence: CASSPRTRQRSTGELFF. Written as DNA, the CDR3 is TGTGCCAGCAGCCCCCGCACCAGACAGAGAAGTACCGGGGAGCTGTTTTTT.

The chain has TRBV30 and TRBJ1-3, with D maybe TRBD1 (5 bases). V gave up 4 bases and J gave up 5 bases, with 15 bases separating them. CDR1 and CDR2 from the germline V gene are GTSNPN and SVGIG (reference sequence). The CDR3 has 14 residues. The CDR3 coding sequence is TGTGCCTGGACTCCGGGGGGGGATCGAAACACCATATATTTT. Its translation is CAWTPGGDRNTIYF.

The genes are TRBV27 and TRBJ2-1; TRBD1 matches 9 bases. With V trimmed by 3 bases and J by 8 bases, 8 bases remained unmatched. Looked up from germline, CDR1 is MNHEY and CDR2 is SMNVEV (reference sequence). This CDR3 has 15 residues. CDR3 sequence reads: CASSFHGQGTDEQFF. The CDR3 coding sequence is TGTGCCAGCAGTTTCCATGGACAGGGGACCGATGAGCAGTTCTTC.

The chain is built from TRBV7-3 and TRBJ2-7, with a weak D call TRBD2 (5 bases). Germline-derived CDR1 and CDR2 are SGHTA and FQGTGA. Trimming shortened V by 2 bases and J by 6 bases, and 17 bases separated the two germline ends. This CDR3 region has 15 residues. The CDR3 bases are TGTGCCAGCAGCTTAGGGCAGATGACTACCTCCGAGCAGTACTTC. Protein product: CASSLGQMTTSEQYF.

V usage is TRBV11-2 and J usage is TRBJ1-2; D remains ambiguous. The V gene lost 0 bases and the J gene lost 8 bases, with 16 bases spanning the gap. The length of the CDR3 is 15 residues. In germline, CDR1 is SGHAT, CDR2 FQNNGV. In nucleotides, the CDR3 is TGTGCCAGCAGCTTAGATGGAAGAAGAGACTCCGGCTACACCTTC. Translation gives CASSLDGRRDSGYTF.

In the case of this clone: Germline and junction disagree at one end, which may indicate a read error. V gene TRBV7-7 combines with J gene TRBJ2-7, with D uncertain. CDR1 and CDR2 from the germline V gene are SSHAT and FNYEAQ (reference sequence). This CDR3 spans 14 amino acids. This CDR3 is CASSLGVSSYEQYF. The CDR3, as DNA: TGTGCTAGCAGCTTAGGTGTTAGCTCCTACGAGCAGTACTTC.

This rearrangement joins TRBV29-1 to TRBJ2-7; no definite D call. The CDR3 contains 11 residues. The germline V gene encodes CDR1 SQVTM and CDR2 ANQGSEA. The V end lost 7 bases, the J end lost 2 bases, and 9 bases lay between the germline ends. CDR3 DNA: TGCAGCGGACGAAACACCTACGAGCAGTACTTC. This sequence encodes CSGRNTYEQYF.